The 29 T cell receptor beta chains listed next were all sequenced from one sample in a study of control samples from healthy donors and cancer patients (dated by TCRdb to the early 2020s). The library was produced with the immunoSEQ multiplex PCR assay. Drawn from immuneACCESS, this table holds only the in-frame rearrangements with V and J called that TCRdb kept. Clones are partly lost; checked studies trace under half to an unresolved V gene and leave the rest unexplained. The table for this sample lists 35,000 to 55,000 clones; approximately 90% of them were counted only once. The ten largest clones add up to 20% to 25% of the sample. Sequencing input: PBMCs. These receptors were taken from a woman aged 40 to 50 with head and neck cancer.

This clone has just one count. This chain joins TRBV30 and TRBJ1-5; 7 nucleotides agree with TRBD1. The J segment lost 7 bases and the V segment lost 0 bases, leaving 9 bases of the junction unmatched. This CDR3 is 15 amino acids long. Germline V lookup: CDR1 GTSNPN, CDR2 SVGIG (reference sequence). The CDR3 spells CAWSVETGSLQPQHF. CDR3 in DNA: TGTGCCTGGAGTGTAGAGACAGGGAGCCTCCAGCCCCAGCATTTT. The whole variable domain, filled in from reference TRBV30 and TRBJ1-5, reads SQTIHQWPATLVQPVGSPLSLECTVEGTSNPNLYWYRQAAGRGLQLLFYSVGIGQISSEVPQNLSASRPQDRQFILSSKKLLLSDSGFYLCAWSVETGSLQPQHFGDGTRLSIL.

This chain uses TRBV20-1 with TRBJ1-5, with 8 positions matching TRBD1. Looked up from germline, CDR1 is DFQATT and CDR2 is SNEGSKA (reference sequence). The length of the CDR3 is 17 residues. Unmatched junction bases numbered 13, after V lost 3 bases and J lost 3 bases. CDR3 nucleotides: TGCAGTGCTAGTGGGACAGGACAGCCCTATTCCAATCAGCCCCAGCATTTT. As protein: CSASGTGQPYSNQPQHF.

The gene calls are TRBV9 and TRBJ2-1; TRBD1 matches at 9 bases. CDR1 and CDR2 (germline): SGDLS, YYNGEE. The CDR3 length is 13 residues. The V gene end was trimmed by 9 bases and the J gene end by 8 bases; junction bases not matched to a gene: 9. CDR3 region: CAIPGTGLHEQFF. The CDR3 DNA reads as TGTGCCATCCCCGGGACAGGGTTGCATGAGCAGTTCTTC.

The J gene is TRBJ1-1, the V gene TRBV5-1; D possibly corresponds to TRBD1 (6 bases). V was clipped by 4 bases and J by 2 bases, with 12 bases between them. CDR3 size: 14 residues. Per germline, CDR1 SGHRS and CDR2 YFSETQ. CDR3 bases: TGCGCCAGCAGCCCGTGGACAGCCAACACTGAAGCTTTCTTT. It yields the protein CASSPWTANTEAFF.

The chain carries TRBV23-1 and TRBJ2-3; 7 nucleotides agree with TRBD2. TRBV23-1 is given ORF status, its function remaining uncertain. The V gene end was trimmed by 4 bases and the J gene end by 0 bases; junction bases not matched to a gene: 13. This CDR3 is 18 amino acids long. The DNA of the CDR3 is TGCGCCAGCAGTCTTCTAGCGGTCGAAACGGCTAGCACAGATACGCAGTATTTT. This encodes CASSLLAVETASTDTQYF.

J is TRBJ2-5 and V is TRBV24-1; 7 bases align to TRBD1. From germline, CDR1 is KGHDR and CDR2 SFDVKD. This CDR3 has 15 residues. The ends lost 6 bases at V and 2 bases at J; junction bases unmatched: 8. The CDR3 region has the DNA TGTGCCACCAGTCCTGAGGGGGCCGTACAAGAGACCCAGTACTTC. As protein: CATSPEGAVQETQYF.

The chain links TRBV19 to TRBJ2-1; D gene uncertain. CDR1 LNHDA and CDR2 SQIVND come from the germline V gene (reference sequence). This CDR3 is 14 amino acids long. Trimming pared 1 base from V and 2 bases from J, leaving 6 bases between. The CDR3 DNA reads TGTGCCAGTAGTATAGTCTCCCCCTACAATGAGCAGTTCTTC. It specifies CASSIVSPYNEQFF.

This rearrangement joins TRBV14 to TRBJ1-2, with D tentatively TRBD1 (5 bases). The length of the CDR3 is 17 residues. V was pared by 4 bases and J by 0 bases, with 18 bases between. Germline CDR1 SGHDN, CDR2 FVKESK. The CDR3 loop is CASSPRPGAASNYGYTF. In DNA form, the CDR3 reads TGTGCCAGCAGCCCTCGGCCCGGGGCTGCCTCTAACTATGGCTACACCTTC.

The V call is TRBV7-3, the J call TRBJ2-1; D remains unclear. V gave up 1 base and J gave up 7 bases, with 14 bases separating them. Germline-derived CDR1 and CDR2 are SGHTA and FQGTGA. CDR3 size: 15 residues. The CDR3 here is CASSLIGSPWNEQFF. Here the CDR3 DNA reads TGTGCCAGCAGCTTAATAGGGTCTCCGTGGAATGAGCAGTTCTTC.

The chain carries TRBV15 and TRBJ2-4, with D possibly being TRBD1 (5 bases). Per germline, CDR1 LNHNV and CDR2 YYDKDF (reference sequence). V was pared by 1 base and J by 0 bases, with 7 bases between. The length of the CDR3 is 15 residues. The CDR3 loop reads CATSRGGQAKNIQYF. The CDR3 coding sequence is TGTGCCACCAGCAGAGGCGGACAAGCCAAAAACATTCAGTACTTC.

J is TRBJ2-3 and V is TRBV28; D gene uncertain. V was clipped by 1 base and J by 4 bases, with 9 bases between them. Germline-derived CDR1 and CDR2 are MDHEN and SYDVKM. The CDR3 length is 14 residues. The CDR3 coding sequence is TGTGCCAGCAGTTTATCGGGTACGGCAGATACGCAGTATTTT. As protein: CASSLSGTADTQYF.

The V call is TRBV15, the J call TRBJ2-1; 11 nucleotides match TRBD2. Losses at the gene ends were 2 bases for V and 6 bases for J; bases not matched to a gene: 3. CDR3 size: 15 residues. CDR1 LNHNV and CDR2 YYDKDF come from the germline V gene (reference sequence). The CDR3 bases are TGTGCCACCAGCAGACGGACTAGCGGGCCCAATGAGCAGTTCTTC. Translation: CATSRRTSGPNEQFF.

J is TRBJ1-2 and V is TRBV19; tentatively, D is TRBD1 (5 bases). The CDR3 spans 16 residues. The germline V gene has CDR1 LNHDA and CDR2 SQIVND (reference sequence). V was trimmed by 3 bases and J by 0 bases, leaving 14 bases between them. The CDR3 coding sequence is TGTGCCAGTAGTATCCAACCAGGGATTCCTAACTATGGCTACACCTTC. The encoded protein is CASSIQPGIPNYGYTF.

This chain connects TRBV7-9 to TRBJ2-5; 16 bases map to TRBD2. Trimming took 5 bases from V and 4 from J; bases not matched to a gene: 7. Germline loops: CDR1 SEHNR, CDR2 FQNEAQ (reference sequence). The CDR3 totals 17 residues. The CDR3 here is CASSLGTSGGAGETQYF. The CDR3 DNA is TGTGCCAGCAGCCTAGGGACTAGCGGGGGGGCCGGAGAGACCCAGTACTTC.

This chain uses TRBV5-1 with TRBJ2-4, with TRBD1 as a possible D gene (5 bases). Deletions cut 0 bases from V and 0 bases from J, with 16 bases between. CDR3 size: 18 residues. Germline V gene data show CDR1 as SGHRS and CDR2 as YFSETQ. The CDR3 region has the DNA TGCGCCAGCAGCTTGGGGCACCTAGGGGCTCTAGCCAAAAACATTCAGTACTTC. It encodes CASSLGHLGALAKNIQYF.

The J gene is TRBJ1-4, the V gene TRBV6-7; D possibly corresponds to TRBD1 (5 bases). TRBV6-7 is labeled an ORF, and its function is uncertain. The CDR3 is 18 amino acids. V was cut by 0 bases and J by 13 bases, with 27 bases left in between. CDR3 DNA sequence: TGTGCCAGCAGTTACTCGAGGGACGCCCCGGGGCCATGGAGACCACTGTTTTTT. Translating gives CASSYSRDAPGPWRPLFF.

The CDR3 loop reads CAIAGASPQEFF. The DNA for the CDR3 is TGTGCCATAGCTGGGGCCTCCCCTCAGGAGTTCTTC. The chain has TRBV30 and TRBJ2-1; D possibly corresponds to TRBD1 (5 bases). V gave up 8 bases and J gave up 14 bases, with 22 bases separating them. In germline, CDR1 is GTSNPN, CDR2 SVGIG (reference sequence). The CDR3 length is 12 residues.

The chain recombines TRBV6-1 with TRBJ2-3, with 9 bases identical to TRBD2. Per the germline V gene, CDR1 is MNHNS and CDR2 is SASEGT. CDR3 size: 16 residues. Trimming cost V 4 bases and J 1 base; bases outside gene matches: 6. The CDR3 DNA reads as TGTGCCAGCAGTGTCGTTGCTAGCGGGGGCACAGATACGCAGTATTTT. This sequence encodes CASSVVASGGTDTQYF.

The chain couples TRBV13 to TRBJ1-2; 7 bases agree with TRBD1. CDR3 size: 16 residues. The V segment lost 5 bases and the J segment 5 bases; nucleotides outside the gene matches: 14. Germline V gene data show CDR1 as PRHDT and CDR2 as FYEKMQ (reference sequence). CDR3 sequence: CASSLSGQRRGYGYTF. CDR3 bases: TGTGCCAGCAGCCTATCGGGACAGAGAAGGGGATATGGCTACACCTTC.

The V and J genes are TRBV18 and TRBJ2-7, with 8 bases lining up with TRBD1. The length of the CDR3 is 15 residues. CDR1 and CDR2 (germline): KGHSH, LQKENI. Trimming cost V 3 bases and J 0 bases; bases outside gene matches: 4. The CDR3: CASSPGQADSYEQYF. The CDR3 DNA reads TGTGCCAGCTCACCGGGACAGGCCGACTCCTACGAGCAGTACTTC.

This clone was recorded only once. V gene TRBV6-5 combines with J gene TRBJ1-1; D uncertain. The ends were cut back, 5 bases at V and 0 bases at J, with 7 bases in the middle. The germline gives CDR1 MNHEY, CDR2 SVGAGI. The CDR3 covers 13 residues. CDR3 sequence (DNA): TGTGCCAGCAGTCGGGGTATGAACACTGAAGCTTTCTTT. It yields the protein CASSRGMNTEAFF.

This clone was seen only a few times. The chain couples TRBV11-2 to TRBJ1-3; D is ambiguous. The CDR3 runs to 14 residues. CDR1 and CDR2 (germline): SGHAT, FQNNGV. The ends were cut back, 5 bases at V and 0 bases at J, with 8 bases in the middle. The CDR3 DNA reads as TGTGCCAGCAGCCTCGTGCACTCTGGAAACACCATATATTTT. As protein: CASSLVHSGNTIYF.

Notes on this clone: Sequence at one end of the junction differs from germline and may be a read error. This rearrangement joins TRBV28 to TRBJ1-2; no clear D. There are 16 residues in the CDR3. Germline loops: CDR1 MDHEN, CDR2 SYDVKM. The CDR3 DNA is TGTGCCAGCAGTTTGCCTCTAGGTTCGACTAACTATGGCTGCACCTTC. As protein: CASSLPLGSTNYGCTF.

The rearrangement joins TRBV27 to TRBJ1-2, with TRBD1 as a possible D gene (6 bases). The CDR3 has 15 residues. The ends were cut back, 5 bases at V and 3 bases at J, with 16 bases in the middle. Germline-derived CDR1 and CDR2 are MNHEY and SMNVEV (reference sequence). The CDR3 bases are TGTGCCAGCAGTCCCTACAGGGCGGGGTACTATGGCTACACCTTC. Its translation: CASSPYRAGYYGYTF.

The chain links TRBV5-1 to TRBJ2-4, with D hard to call. Germline CDR1 reads SGHRS; CDR2 reads YFSETQ. The V and J ends lost 2 bases and 5 bases respectively, with 11 bases between them. CDR3 length equals 14 residues. This CDR3 is CASSLGYRENIQYF. The CDR3 bases are TGCGCCAGCAGCTTAGGGTACCGTGAAAACATTCAGTACTTC.

This rearrangement joins TRBV30 to TRBJ2-3, with 14 bases identical to TRBD2. The germline CDR1 and CDR2 sequences are GTSNPN and SVGIG (reference sequence). This CDR3 spans 15 amino acids. Unmatched junction bases numbered 4, after V lost 3 bases and J lost 5 bases. DNA of the CDR3: TGTGCCTGGAGGCCCGGACTAGCGGGGGGAGATACGCAGTATTTT. Residues: CAWRPGLAGGDTQYF.

The chain carries TRBV7-3 and TRBJ2-5; 7 bases fit TRBD2. The CDR3 extends over 15 amino acids. CDR1 SGHTA and CDR2 FQGTGA come from the germline V gene. V lost 0 bases and J lost 5; bases outside the gene matches: 6. The CDR3 loop is CASSLTGGPLETQYF. The CDR3, as DNA: TGTGCCAGCAGCTTAACGGGAGGGCCGTTGGAGACCCAGTACTTC.

This chain uses TRBV28 with TRBJ2-7; no definite D call. Germline CDR1 MDHEN, CDR2 SYDVKM. Trimming took 1 base from V and 9 from J, leaving 7 bases between them. The CDR3 contains 11 residues. The DNA for the CDR3 is TGTGCCAGCAGTTTATCCCTCGGGCAGTACTTC. Its protein is CASSLSLGQYF.

The chain recombines TRBV19 with TRBJ2-1; a weak D match, TRBD1 (6 bases). V was trimmed by 1 base and J by 9 bases, leaving 22 bases between them. The germline V gene has CDR1 LNHDA and CDR2 SQIVND (reference sequence). The CDR3 is made up of 17 amino acids. The CDR3 reads CASSIGISRLGAGEQFF. CDR3 DNA sequence: TGTGCCAGTAGTATAGGTATATCAAGACTGGGGGCGGGTGAGCAGTTCTTC. The complete variable domain, with remaining parts taken from reference TRBV19 and TRBJ2-1, reads DGGITQSPKYLFRKEGQNVTLSCEQNLNHDAMYWYRQDPGQGLRLIYYSQIVNDFQKGDIAEGYSVSREKKESFPLTVTSAQKNPTAFYLCASSIGISRLGAGEQFFGPGTRLTVL.